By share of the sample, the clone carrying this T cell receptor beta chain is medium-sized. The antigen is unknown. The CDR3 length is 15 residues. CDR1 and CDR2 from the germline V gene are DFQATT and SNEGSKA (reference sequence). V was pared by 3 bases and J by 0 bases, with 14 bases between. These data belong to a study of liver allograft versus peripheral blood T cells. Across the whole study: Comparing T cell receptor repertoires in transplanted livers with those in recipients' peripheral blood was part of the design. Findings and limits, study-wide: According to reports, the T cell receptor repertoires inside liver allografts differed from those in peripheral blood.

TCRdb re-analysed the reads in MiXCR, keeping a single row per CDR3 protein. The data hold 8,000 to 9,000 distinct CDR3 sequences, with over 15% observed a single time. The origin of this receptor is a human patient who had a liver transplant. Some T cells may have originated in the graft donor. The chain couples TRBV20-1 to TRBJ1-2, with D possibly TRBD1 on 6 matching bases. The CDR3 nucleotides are TGCAGTGCTAGGGACCAGGGGAAAACTAACTATGGCTACACCTTC. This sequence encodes CSARDQGKTNYGYTF.